Shown below are 13 T cell receptor beta chains from a single sample sequenced in a study of blood T cell repertoires in COVID-19. Assay: immunoSEQ multiplex PCR; the TCRdb copy retains only in-frame clones and omits some. The data hold about 170,000 clones, with 70% to 90% observed a single time. The sample consisted of peripheral blood. Receptor source: a man over 45 who had recovered from COVID-19.

The chain recombines TRBV15 with TRBJ2-1; 10 nucleotides match TRBD2. The V segment lost 1 base and the J segment 8 bases; nucleotides outside the gene matches: 8. Per the germline V gene, CDR1 is LNHNV and CDR2 is YYDKDF (reference sequence). The CDR3 has 16 residues. For the CDR3, the DNA is TGTGCCACCAGCAGAGGTTCTAGCGGGAGTGGATATGAGCAGTTCTTC. It encodes CATSRGSSGSGYEQFF.

This chain joins TRBV27 and TRBJ2-1; the D gene is possibly TRBD2 (6 bases). Germline V gene lookup returns CDR1 MNHEY and CDR2 SMNVEV (reference sequence). V gave up 2 bases and J gave up 10 bases, with 6 bases separating them. The CDR3 covers 11 residues. CDR3 protein: CASSLGLEQFF. CDR3 sequence (DNA): TGTGCCAGCAGTTTAGGACTAGAGCAGTTCTTC.

V usage is TRBV19 and J usage is TRBJ1-4; D may be TRBD1 (5 bases). Trimming removed 5 bases from V and 3 bases from J, with 13 bases in between. Germline V lookup: CDR1 LNHDA, CDR2 SQIVND (reference sequence). The CDR3 totals 15 residues. The CDR3 DNA follows: TGTGCCAGTAGTGAACGGGGGGTTCCTAATGAAAAACTGTTTTTT. Protein sequence: CASSERGVPNEKLFF.

The chain carries TRBV27 and TRBJ1-5; TRBD1 aligns across 8 bases. CDR1 and CDR2 (germline): MNHEY, SMNVEV (reference sequence). J gave up 1 base and V 6 bases, and 5 bases lay outside the gene matches. This CDR3 spans 15 amino acids. CDR3 in DNA: TGTGCCAGCAGCCAGGGGGCGACGAGCAATCAGCCCCAGCATTTT. Translation gives CASSQGATSNQPQHF.

This clone came up a few times. The gene calls are TRBV6-1 and TRBJ1-3; 8 positions agree with TRBD1. Germline trimming cut 0 bases from V and 0 bases from J; bases unmatched to any gene: 7. Germline V lookup: CDR1 MNHNS, CDR2 SASEGT. The CDR3 loop spans 18 amino acids. CDR3 sequence: CASSEAGTGRFSGNTIYF. The CDR3, as DNA: TGTGCCAGCAGTGAAGCCGGGACAGGCCGATTCTCTGGAAACACCATATATTTT.

This clone was counted a single time. V usage is TRBV25-1 and J usage is TRBJ1-1; 7 bases fit TRBD1. Germline assignment: CDR1 MGHDK and CDR2 SYGVNS. The trim removed 6 bases at V and 7 bases at J, leaving 23 bases unmatched. This CDR3 has 18 residues. The CDR3 spells CASRPVGGLTGRKSEAFF. The CDR3 DNA is TGTGCCAGCAGACCCGTAGGGGGCCTCACGGGTCGAAAGAGTGAAGCTTTCTTT.

The chain carries TRBV18 and TRBJ1-1, with 9 nucleotides matching TRBD1. Germline CDR1 KGHSH, CDR2 LQKENI. The CDR3 is 14 residues long. After removal of 6 bases from V and 1 base from J, the junction contained 3 bases not matched to a gene. This chain's CDR3 is CASSLGQGNTEAFF. In DNA, the CDR3 is TGTGCCAGCTCCTTGGGACAGGGGAACACTGAAGCTTTCTTT.

This clone was seen more than once but under ten times. V is TRBV28 and J is TRBJ1-6; D gene unclear. The CDR3 is 14 residues long. Trimming cost V 6 bases and J 3 bases, with 9 bases left between them. Germline CDR1 and CDR2: MDHEN and SYDVKM. The CDR3 DNA reads as TGTGCCAGCAGGCCGGGATACTATAATTCACCCCTCCACTTT. Its protein product is CASRPGYYNSPLHF.

The chain has TRBV7-2 and TRBJ2-1, with 13 bases fitting TRBD2. The germline gives CDR1 SGHTA, CDR2 FQGNSA. V trimming: 2 bases; J trimming: 8 bases; junction bases outside the gene matches: 6. The CDR3 totals 16 residues. The CDR3 loop is CASSLSVGLAGYEQFF. The CDR3 nucleotides are TGTGCCAGCAGCTTAAGCGTGGGACTAGCGGGGTATGAGCAGTTCTTC.

V is TRBV25-1 and J is TRBJ2-2; a weak D match, TRBD1 (5 bases). Germline CDR1 MGHDK, CDR2 SYGVNS. The CDR3 is made up of 15 amino acids. Trimming removed 5 bases from V and 5 bases from J, with 15 bases in between. CDR3 region: CASSYAQGWTGELFF. In DNA form, the CDR3 reads TGTGCCAGCAGTTATGCGCAGGGCTGGACCGGGGAGCTGTTTTTT.

The V call is TRBV24-1, the J call TRBJ2-3; 11 bases agree with TRBD2. CDR1 and CDR2 (germline): KGHDR, SFDVKD. Germline trimming cut 3 bases from V and 5 bases from J; bases unmatched to any gene: 3. The CDR3 length is 15 residues. The CDR3 nucleotides read TGTGCCACCAGTGATCCCGGACTAGCGGGAGATACGCAGTATTTT. Its protein product is CATSDPGLAGDTQYF.

The CDR3 coding sequence is TGTGCCACCAGTGGACTGAGCAATGAGCAGTTCTTC. Translation gives CATSGLSNEQFF. This rearrangement joins TRBV24-1 to TRBJ2-1; D gene ambiguous. Germline V gene sequence: CDR1 KGHDR, CDR2 SFDVKD. The CDR3 runs to 12 residues. The V gene lost 5 bases and the J gene lost 6 bases, with 7 bases spanning the gap.

The rearrangement joins TRBV9 to TRBJ2-7; TRBD1 agrees at 8 bases. Per germline, CDR1 SGDLS and CDR2 YYNGEE. V shed 3 bases and J 6 bases; nucleotides not matched to a gene: 2. The CDR3 has 12 amino acids. The CDR3 DNA reads as TGTGCCAGCAGCGGGACAGGGTTCGAGCAGTACTTC. Amino acid sequence: CASSGTGFEQYF.